Sequencing of this T cell receptor beta chain was carried out in a study of CD8+ T cells in alopecia areata. Study conclusions and caveats: Lesional scalp exceeded normal scalp in clonality, especially in alopecia totalis/universalis.

Comments on this clone: The antigen remains undetermined.

Trimming cost V 5 bases and J 0 bases; bases outside gene matches: 6. This CDR3 comprises 17 residues. Germline V gene sequence: CDR1 LNHDA, CDR2 SQIVND (reference sequence). It was cDNA, reverse transcribed from extracted RNA, that served as the sequencing template. Only in-frame clones appear in the TCRdb table, and some are missing; sequencing was by immunoSEQ multiplex PCR. This repertoire shows about 150,000 clones, around 87% found once; its top ten account for over 13%. The V call is TRBV19, the J call TRBJ2-1; TRBD2 matches 11 bases. This receptor was identified in a human donor with alopecia areata. Sequencing was performed on CD8+ T cells sorted from blood, taken at week 0. The CDR3 DNA reads TGTGCCAGTAGTTCGACTAGCGGGGATCCCTCCTACAATGAGCAGTTCTTC. It specifies CASSSTSGDPSYNEQFF.